Shown below are 6 T cell receptor beta chains from a single sample sequenced in a study of T-cell reconstitution after alpha-beta-depleted transplantation in children. During its preparation, the TCRbeta library received unique molecular identifiers. TCRdb ran MiXCR on the PCR reads and lists one entry per CDR3 protein. The sample carries more than 5,000 distinct CDR3 sequences, 16% recorded once. The sequences come from PBMCs, collected before TCRalphabeta/CD19-depleted stem cell transplant. These receptors all come from a boy aged 2 to 9 with acute lymphoblastic leukemia, due to receive a stem cell transplant.

This clonotype was detected ten times or more. The rearrangement uses TRBV20-1 and TRBJ2-1; tentatively, D is TRBD2 (6 bases). Deletions cut 1 base from V and 4 bases from J, with 14 bases between. The CDR3 is made up of 15 amino acids. Germline values: CDR1 DFQATT, CDR2 SNEGSKA (reference sequence). DNA for the CDR3: TGCAGTGCTAGAGGCACGGAGGGGAGGTACAATGAGCAGTTCTTC. Translating gives CSARGTEGRYNEQFF.

This clonotype is medium-sized (0.01 to 0.1%) within its sample. This chain links TRBV20-1 with TRBJ2-2, with D perhaps being TRBD1 or TRBD2 (5 bases each). The germline V gene encodes CDR1 DFQATT and CDR2 SNEGSKA (reference sequence). Trimming shortened V by 1 base and J by 4 bases, and 13 bases separated the two germline ends. CDR3 size: 15 residues. DNA for the CDR3: TGCAGTGCTAGAGTCTGGGGCCGGGGCACCGGGGAGCTGTTTTTT. It codes for CSARVWGRGTGELFF.

By frequency in the sample, this clonotype is medium-sized (0.01 to 0.1%). The chain carries TRBV7-6 and TRBJ1-5; D unresolved. The V end was cut by 1 base, the J end by 6 bases, with 7 bases between. CDR3 length: 13 amino acids. Germline V gene sequence: CDR1 SGHVS, CDR2 FNYEAQ. CDR3 nucleotide sequence: TGTGCCAGCAGCTTAGGCGCGGGTCAGCCCCAGCATTTT. Translated: CASSLGAGQPQHF.

A note on this clonotype: A much larger clone is a single base away; this may be a read error. The chain uses TRBV7-9 and TRBJ1-4, with no clear D. Germline assignment: CDR1 SEHNR and CDR2 FQNEAQ (reference sequence). This CDR3 has 14 residues. CDR3 DNA sequence: TGTGCCAGCAGCTTTATGGTTTCTGGGGAAAACCTGTTTTTT. As protein: CASSFMVSGENLFF.

This clonotype is medium-sized within its sample. The genes are TRBV15 and TRBJ1-1; D unresolved. This CDR3 comprises 13 residues. Deletions cut 0 bases from V and 11 bases from J, with 13 bases between. CDR1 is LNHNV, CDR2 YYDKDF, per germline (reference sequence). The CDR3 DNA reads as TGTGCCACCAGCAGAGATCCCGTGGACTTGGCTTTCTTT. It codes for CATSRDPVDLAFF.

At least ten counts were recorded for this clonotype. The V call is TRBV7-1, the J call TRBJ1-1; D is uncertain. TRBV7-1 is labeled an ORF, and its function is uncertain. The CDR3 totals 13 residues. With 5 bases removed from V and 10 bases from J, the gap between germline ends came to 17 bases. The chain's CDR3 is CASSPPRERGAFF. CDR3 in DNA: TGTGCCAGCAGCCCGCCAAGGGAGAGAGGAGCTTTCTTT.